The 24 T cell receptor beta chains listed next were all sequenced from one sample in a study of shared clonotypes between healthy human individuals (dated by TCRdb to 2020 to 2021). Library prep was done by the immunoSEQ multiplex PCR assay. TCRdb re-hosts the immuneACCESS table, in-frame sequences only. Its copies lack some clones; in the studies checked, an unresolved V gene accounts for under half of them, and the cause for the rest is not known. The sample data list 2 million to 3 million clones, and approximately 92% of these were observed just once. The ten most abundant clones make up roughly 0.15% of the sample. Sequencing was done on a sample of naive CD4+ T cells sorted from blood. According to the study, the label for this sample's cell subset or site signals: CD45RA+ positively selected. Receptors originate from a man aged 18 to 29 in good health.

The rearrangement links TRBV2 to TRBJ1-2; tentative D call: TRBD1 (6 bases). Germline CDR1 and CDR2: SNHLY and FYNNEI. CDR3 length: 13 amino acids. V lost 7 bases and J 6 bases, leaving 15 bases between the germline ends. The CDR3, as DNA: TGTGCCAGCACGTCACAGGGAGTCCATGGCTACACCTTC. Protein sequence: CASTSQGVHGYTF.

The chain combines TRBV5-1 with TRBJ1-2, with D perhaps matching TRBD1 (5 bases). This CDR3 is 14 amino acids long. Germline lookup yields CDR1 SGHRS and CDR2 YFSETQ. V was pared by 4 bases and J by 0 bases, with 10 bases between. This chain's CDR3 is CASSAGQPNYGYTF. CDR3 bases: TGCGCCAGCAGCGCCGGACAACCTAACTATGGCTACACCTTC.

The gene calls are TRBV15 and TRBJ1-2; unclear D gene. This CDR3 is 14 amino acids long. Germline lookup yields CDR1 LNHNV and CDR2 YYDKDF (reference sequence). V lost 2 bases and J lost 4, with 11 bases in between. CDR3 nucleotide sequence: TGTGCCACCAGCAGACCTCAGGACTCCTATGGCTACACCTTC. Encoded protein: CATSRPQDSYGYTF.

The CDR3 loop reads CASSPSISNTEAFF. In DNA form, the CDR3 reads TGTGCCAGCTCACCTTCGATATCGAACACTGAAGCTTTCTTT. This chain links TRBV18 with TRBJ1-1; D remains ambiguous. Trimming removed 3 bases from V and 1 base from J, with 9 bases in between. There are 14 residues in the CDR3. In germline, CDR1 is KGHSH, CDR2 LQKENI.

The V call is TRBV19, the J call TRBJ2-7; TRBD1 agrees at 8 bases. Germline CDR1 and CDR2: LNHDA and SQIVND (reference sequence). The CDR3 contains 16 residues. J gave up 0 bases and V 6 bases, and 10 bases lay outside the gene matches. CDR3 coding DNA: TGTGCCAGTAGCCACGGACAGGGCCCATTCTCCTACGAGCAGTACTTC. Amino acids: CASSHGQGPFSYEQYF.

This chain joins TRBV19 and TRBJ1-4, with a tentative D call TRBD1 (5 bases). Germline CDR1 is LNHDA and CDR2 is SQIVND (reference sequence). The V and J ends lost 6 bases and 8 bases respectively, with 16 bases between them. The CDR3 contains 14 residues. DNA for the CDR3: TGTGCCAGTAGCCCACAGGACTATCGAGAAAAACTGTTTTTT. Translated, it gives CASSPQDYREKLFF.

Remarks on this clone: The same CDR3 also results from other DNA sequences found in this sample. This chain links TRBV7-2 with TRBJ2-3, with 7 bases fitting TRBD2. Per germline, CDR1 SGHTA and CDR2 FQGNSA. The trim removed 1 base at V and 3 bases at J, leaving 4 bases unmatched. The CDR3 runs 15 residues. In nucleotides, the CDR3 is TGTGCCAGCAGCTTAGGAGGACTAGGTACAGATACGCAGTATTTT. It encodes CASSLGGLGTDTQYF.

The chain employs TRBV7-9 and TRBJ2-3, with D perhaps TRBD2 (6 bases). Trimming shortened V by 0 bases and J by 0 bases, and 10 bases separated the two germline ends. This CDR3 comprises 16 residues. The germline V gene encodes CDR1 SEHNR and CDR2 FQNEAQ (reference sequence). DNA for the CDR3: TGTGCCAGCAGCTTAGCGGCCGCGGGGAGCACAGATACGCAGTATTTT. Its protein is CASSLAAAGSTDTQYF. The variable domain in full, completed from reference TRBV7-9 and TRBJ2-3, reads DTGVSQNPRHKITKRGQNVTFRCDPISEHNRLYWYRQTLGQGPEFLTYFQNEAQLEKSRLLSDRFSAERPKGSFSTLEIQRTEQGDSAMYLCASSLAAAGSTDTQYFGPGTRLTVL.

The rearrangement links TRBV19 to TRBJ2-2, with D possibly being TRBD2 (5 bases). V lost 6 bases to trimming and J lost 1 base, with 12 bases between them. CDR1 and CDR2 (germline): LNHDA, SQIVND (reference sequence). This CDR3 region has 15 residues. The CDR3 loop reads CASSDLTKNTGELFF. CDR3 DNA sequence: TGTGCCAGTAGCGATCTGACTAAGAACACCGGGGAGCTGTTTTTT.

The V and J genes are TRBV11-2 and TRBJ2-1; 10 bases match TRBD1. V lost 4 bases, J lost 7 bases, and 7 bases stayed unmatched. This CDR3 is built from 15 residues. CDR1 and CDR2 from the germline V gene are SGHAT and FQNNGV. CDR3 in amino acids: CASSWDRGLWNEQFF. In DNA form, the CDR3 reads TGTGCCAGCAGCTGGGACAGGGGACTCTGGAATGAGCAGTTCTTC. The full variable domain, rest sourced from reference TRBV11-2 and TRBJ2-1, is EAGVAQSPRYKIIEKRQSVAFWCNPISGHATLYWYQQILGQGPKLLIQFQNNGVVDDSQLPKDRFSAERLKGVDSTLKIQPAKLEDSAVYLCASSWDRGLWNEQFFGPGTRLTVL.

Of note for this clone: This sample also contains other DNA sequences that code for the same CDR3. The rearrangement links TRBV5-5 to TRBJ1-5, with 8 nucleotides matching TRBD1. J was trimmed by 4 bases and V by 3 bases; bases with no gene match: 3. The CDR3 extends over 14 amino acids. Germline assignment: CDR1 SGHKS and CDR2 YYEKEE (reference sequence). DNA for the CDR3: TGTGCCAGCAGCTCAGACAGGGGAAATCAGCCCCAGCATTTT. Translation: CASSSDRGNQPQHF.

The chain couples TRBV29-1 to TRBJ1-2; D is perhaps TRBD1 (6 bases). CDR1 and CDR2 (germline): SQVTM, ANQGSEA. V gave up 7 bases and J gave up 2 bases, with 14 bases separating them. The CDR3 is 13 residues long. CDR3 amino acids: CSARRGDNYGYTF. The CDR3 DNA is TGCAGCGCGAGGAGGGGGGACAACTATGGCTACACCTTC.

Note on this clone: This CDR3 is also generated by other DNA sequences in the sample. The DNA for the CDR3 is TGTGCCAGCAGCCAAGTCCGCGAGACCCAGTACTTC. It specifies CASSQVRETQYF. The chain couples TRBV14 to TRBJ2-5; no clear D. Trimming shortened V by 1 base and J by 5 bases, and 5 bases separated the two germline ends. CDR3 size: 12 residues. The germline CDR1 and CDR2 sequences are SGHDN and FVKESK.

The rearrangement joins TRBV6-1 to TRBJ2-7; TRBD1 might be the D (5 bases). CDR1 and CDR2 from the germline V gene are MNHNS and SASEGT. The CDR3 sequence is 13 residues long. V dropped 4 bases and J dropped 6 bases, with 13 bases sitting between them. The CDR3 region is CASSGVRGVEQYF. CDR3 in DNA: TGTGCCAGCAGTGGGGTTAGGGGCGTCGAGCAGTACTTC.

The chain has TRBV10-3 and TRBJ2-7; D may be TRBD1 or TRBD2 (5 bases each). The V and J ends lost 2 bases and 6 bases respectively, with 11 bases between them. Germline loops: CDR1 ENHRY, CDR2 SYGVKD. This CDR3 region has 13 residues. CDR3 coding DNA: TGTGCCATCAGTGAGCTTGGGGCGGGCGAGCAGTACTTC. It translates to CAISELGAGEQYF.

The V call is TRBV6-5, the J call TRBJ2-1; D is unresolved. Germline loops: CDR1 MNHEY, CDR2 SVGAGI. The CDR3 spans 12 residues. Trimming took off 4 bases at V and 7 bases at J, with 8 bases between the two ends. CDR3 DNA sequence: TGTGCCAGCAGTTCAACTGGTAATGAGCAGTTCTTC. It codes for CASSSTGNEQFF.

Concerning this clone itself: The junction does not match germline at one end; this may be a read error. Other DNA variants within this sample encode the same CDR3. The J gene is TRBJ1-3, the V gene TRBV6-5, with D unclear. This CDR3 is built from 14 residues. CDR1 MNHEY and CDR2 SVGAGI come from the germline V gene. CDR3 in amino acids: CASSYSMGGNTIYF. For the CDR3, the DNA is TGTGCCAGCAGCTACTCCATGGGGGGAAACACCATATATTTT.

The chain is built from TRBV21-1 and TRBJ1-2. TRBV21-1 is a recognized pseudogene. The length of the CDR3 is 17 residues. The CDR3 DNA reads TGTGCCAGCAGCAAACGGGGACGGCTTAGACGCGACTATGGCTACACCTTC. Its translation: CASSKRGRLRRDYGYTF.

Turning to this clone: The sample contains more than one DNA sequence encoding this CDR3. The chain's CDR3 is CASSGTGGTNEKLFF. The CDR3 nucleotides read TGCGCCAGCAGCGGGACAGGGGGTACTAATGAAAAACTGTTTTTT. The rearrangement links TRBV5-1 to TRBJ1-4, with TRBD1 identical over 11 bases. Trimming cost V 4 bases and J 2 bases; bases outside gene matches: 1. Germline CDR1 SGHRS, CDR2 YFSETQ. The CDR3 sequence is 15 residues long.

V usage is TRBV5-4 and J usage is TRBJ2-7; TRBD2 aligns across 8 bases. Germline CDR1 SGHNT, CDR2 YYREEE (reference sequence). With 5 bases clipped from V and 5 bases from J, the junction kept 18 bases outside the gene matches. The CDR3 sequence is 17 residues long. Here the CDR3 reads CASRGEVLSGSPDEQYF. The CDR3 nucleotides are TGTGCCAGCAGAGGGGAGGTTTTGAGCGGGAGCCCCGACGAGCAGTACTTC.

This clone showed up just a few times. The same CDR3 can be traced to other DNA sequences in this sample. The chain carries TRBV30 and TRBJ1-3; D uncertain. Trimming took 2 bases from V and 1 from J, leaving 6 bases between them. This CDR3 is 13 amino acids long. Germline loops: CDR1 GTSNPN, CDR2 SVGIG (reference sequence). The DNA of the CDR3 is TGTGCCTGGAGTCTCGGATCTGGAAACACCATATATTTT. Translated: CAWSLGSGNTIYF.

This clone was seen only once. The rearrangement uses TRBV5-1 and TRBJ2-3; D is tentatively TRBD1 or TRBD2 (5 bases each). This CDR3 is 17 amino acids long. Germline V lookup: CDR1 SGHRS, CDR2 YFSETQ. Between the trimmed V and J ends, which lost 0 bases and 1 base, there was a span of 15 bases. For the CDR3, the DNA is TGCGCCAGCAGCTTGGGGACACTGGGGGTAGGCACAGATACGCAGTATTTT. Amino acids: CASSLGTLGVGTDTQYF.

V gene TRBV23-1 combines with J gene TRBJ1-6; D remains ambiguous. TRBV23-1 is an ORF, and what it does is uncertain. Between the trimmed V and J ends, which lost 3 bases and 8 bases, there was a span of 11 bases. This CDR3 region has 14 residues. The CDR3 reads CASSQNGRDSPLHF. CDR3 bases: TGCGCCAGCAGTCAGAATGGACGGGATTCACCCCTCCACTTT.

The sample holds a few counts of this clone. The chain joins TRBV6-6 to TRBJ1-5; D gene uncertain. Trimming shortened V by 6 bases and J by 0 bases, and 6 bases separated the two germline ends. CDR3 length: 13 residues. Germline V gene data show CDR1 as MNHNY and CDR2 as SVGAGI (reference sequence). CDR3 nucleotide sequence: TGTGCCAGCAGCGCCGGTAGCAATCAGCCCCAGCATTTT. Protein product: CASSAGSNQPQHF.